This T cell receptor beta chain was identified in a study of cytomegalovirus exposure and HLA in healthy donors. Study-level points and caveats: The productive fraction for most TCR beta V segments was about 87% or about 30% in an earlier analysis.

Primers included in the PCR were 60 Vbeta and 13 Jbeta primers. Original handling: Later reanalysis found 60 million to 90 million unique TCR beta chains, roughly 10 million of them shared. Generated by immunoSEQ multiplex PCR, the TCRdb table keeps only in-frame clones and is missing some. For V, J and clone size, that table is used; D and trimming come from the DNA. In the table there are under 200,000 clones, about four fifths of which are singletons. Details on this clone: Its matching antigen is unknown.

Germline V gene data show CDR1 as LGHNA and CDR2 as YSLEER. CDR3 length: 16 residues. V was pared by 0 bases and J by 2 bases, with 4 bases of the junction left unmatched. This receptor was obtained from a woman younger than 35 in good health and CMV-seronegative. This chain uses TRBV4-3 with TRBJ2-7; TRBD1 aligns across 10 bases. Sequencing used PBMCs. Written as DNA, the CDR3 is TGCGCCAGCAGCCAAGATCGGACAGGGGGGACCTACGAGCAGTACTTC. Translated: CASSQDRTGGTYEQYF.